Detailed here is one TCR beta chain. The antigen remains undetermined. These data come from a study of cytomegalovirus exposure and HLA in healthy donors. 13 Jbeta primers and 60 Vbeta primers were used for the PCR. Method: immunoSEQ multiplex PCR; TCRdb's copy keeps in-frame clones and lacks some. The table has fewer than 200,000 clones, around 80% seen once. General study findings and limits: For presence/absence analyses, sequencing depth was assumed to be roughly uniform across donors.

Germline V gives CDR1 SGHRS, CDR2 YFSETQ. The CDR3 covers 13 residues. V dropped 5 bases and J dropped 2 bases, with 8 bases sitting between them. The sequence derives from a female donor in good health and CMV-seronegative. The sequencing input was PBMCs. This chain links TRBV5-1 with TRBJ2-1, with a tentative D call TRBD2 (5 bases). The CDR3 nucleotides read TGCGCCAGCAGGCTAGCAGCCTACAATGAGCAGTTCTTC. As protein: CASRLAAYNEQFF.